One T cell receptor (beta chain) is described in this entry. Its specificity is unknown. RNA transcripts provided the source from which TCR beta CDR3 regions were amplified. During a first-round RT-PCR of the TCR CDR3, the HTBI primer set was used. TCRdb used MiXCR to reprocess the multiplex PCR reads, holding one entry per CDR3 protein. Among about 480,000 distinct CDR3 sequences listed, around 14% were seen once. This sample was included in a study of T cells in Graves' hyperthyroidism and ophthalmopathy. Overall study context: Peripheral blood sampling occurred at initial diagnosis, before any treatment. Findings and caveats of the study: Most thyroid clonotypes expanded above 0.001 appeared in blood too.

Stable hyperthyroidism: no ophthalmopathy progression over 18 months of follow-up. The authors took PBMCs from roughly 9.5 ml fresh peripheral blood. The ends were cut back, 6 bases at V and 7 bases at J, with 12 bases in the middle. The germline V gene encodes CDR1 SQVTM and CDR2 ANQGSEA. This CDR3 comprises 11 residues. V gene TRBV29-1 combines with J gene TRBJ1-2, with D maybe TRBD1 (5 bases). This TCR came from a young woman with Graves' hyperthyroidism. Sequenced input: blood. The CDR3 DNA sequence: TGCAGCGTCGGGGGTCAATCTGGCTACACCTTC. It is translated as CSVGGQSGYTF.